These 5 T cell receptor beta chains originate from one sample sequenced in a study of beta chain features in type 1 diabetes. Expressed TCRB transcripts were sequenced because the entire RNA isolate underwent reverse transcription. The method was immunoSEQ multiplex PCR; TCRdb's version includes in-frame clones alone and lacks a portion of them. This sample yields nearly 250,000 clones, of which over 65% are seen a single time; around 0.05% belongs to the top ten. Sample: naive CD4+ T cells from blood. All receptors come from a man under 40 in good health.

This clone showed up just once. J is TRBJ2-1 and V is TRBV18, with D possibly TRBD1 on 6 matching bases. V lost 2 bases, J lost 2 bases, and 13 bases lay in between. Germline V gene sequence: CDR1 KGHSH, CDR2 LQKENI. The CDR3 length is 16 residues. The CDR3 coding sequence is TGTGCCAGCTCACCATCCTACAGGGATACCTACAATGAGCAGTTCTTC. Translating gives CASSPSYRDTYNEQFF.

The chain recombines TRBV30 with TRBJ2-5; 7 positions match TRBD1. J was trimmed by 4 bases and V by 2 bases; bases with no gene match: 1. This CDR3 comprises 12 residues. CDR1 is GTSNPN, CDR2 SVGIG, per germline (reference sequence). As DNA, the CDR3 is TGTGCCTGGAGTTCAGGGGGAGAGACCCAGTACTTC. Translation gives CAWSSGGETQYF.

V and J are TRBV9 and TRBJ2-7; the match to TRBD2 covers 15 bases. Germline CDR1 reads SGDLS; CDR2 reads YYNGEE. Trimming took 4 bases from V and 2 from J; bases not matched to a gene: 4. The CDR3 is 16 amino acids. The CDR3 region is CASSQGLAGGPYEQYF. In nucleotides, the CDR3 is TGTGCCAGCAGCCAAGGACTAGCGGGAGGGCCCTACGAGCAGTACTTC.

The genes are TRBV11-2 and TRBJ2-3; 13 bases agree with TRBD2. The CDR3 is made up of 15 amino acids. Germline V gene data show CDR1 as SGHAT and CDR2 as FQNNGV. V lost 6 bases, J lost 6 bases, and 6 bases stayed unmatched. CDR3 in amino acids: CASRSTSGRPDTQYF. The CDR3, as DNA: TGTGCCAGCAGATCGACTAGCGGGAGGCCGGATACGCAGTATTTT.

This sequence joins TRBV10-3 and TRBJ2-3; 14 bases line up with TRBD2. Germline CDR1 reads ENHRY; CDR2 reads SYGVKD. The CDR3 covers 18 residues. J lost 1 base, V lost 0 bases, and 3 bases had no gene match. This chain's CDR3 is CAISESTGLAGGTDTQYF. The CDR3 nucleotides read TGTGCCATCAGTGAGTCTACGGGACTAGCGGGAGGCACAGATACGCAGTATTTT.